This T cell receptor (beta chain) was profiled in a study of blood T cell repertoires in COVID-19 (dated by TCRdb to about 2020). Looking at the study overall: Samples covering the acute and convalescent phases of COVID-19 were provided by collaborators in the United States, Italy and Spain. A freely available public database, intended as a resource for researchers studying the immune response to SARS-CoV-2, is where the repertoires were released. The samples were drawn from two sources: the first 160 participants of the ongoing ImmuneRACE study, and 950 to 1,500 subjects contributed by 6 global collaborators. Subjects who had been exposed to COVID-19, were actively infected with it, or had recovered from it provided the deeply sampled blood TCRbeta repertoires that made up the dataset. Where HLA class I and class II types were available, the types were taken from metadata supplied by the sample provider, not from assay-based typing. Nearly every sample came with metadata listing a de-identified subject ID, COVID-19 status, age in years and sex. The material from the prospective study consisted of cDNA or gDNA derived from T cells, B-cell-depleted T cells, or PBMCs. The paper as a whole reports these results and caveats: Clinical and demographic metadata were provided uncurated, with the amount varying by source and participant.

The immunoSEQ Assay, a bias-controlled multiplex PCR, was used to amplify TCRbeta CDR3 regions from genomic DNA. As for the authors' bioinformatics: The number of nucleated cells in each sample was estimated from the amplification of reference gene primers within the assay. To quantify the absolute abundance of each unique TCRbeta CDR3 rearrangement, sequence reads were collapsed and filtered. Productive Simpson clonality was computed per sample as the square root of Simpson's diversity index over productive rearrangements. TCRdb mirrors the immuneACCESS table, restricted to in-frame sequences. Some clones are absent from its copies; in checked studies, under half trace to an unresolved V gene, and the reason for the others is unknown. D and trimming come from the DNA, and the V and J calls and clone size come from that table. The sample records roughly 120,000 clones, 55% to 75% of which are singletons. Of the sample, roughly 0.86% is held by the ten largest clones.

Turning to this clone: Its cognate antigen has yet to be identified. Qualities for individual bases were not recorded, and no much larger clone is one base off.

Collaborating institutions collected whole blood in K2EDTA tubes following their own protocols. For TCRbeta analysis, collaborator samples were shipped as frozen whole blood, as isolated PBMCs, or as DNA extracted from either sample type. V has 3 bases trimmed and J has 5 bases trimmed; junction bases matching no gene number 6. Reading from cysteine to phenylalanine, the CDR3 counts 15 amino acids. Left in the record is the CDR3 DNA by itself, 45 bases read in frame from the first base. Per the germline V gene, SGHTA is the CDR1 and FQGNSA is the CDR2. The receptor was isolated from a human donor with acute or convalescent COVID-19. The donor label of this sample is uncertain. The sample comprised peripheral blood. The V and J segments used are TRBV7-2 and TRBJ2-2; a stretch of 7 junction bases matches TRBD2. Read as DNA, the sequence is TGTGCCAGCAGCTTGGGAGGGGTATTGACCGGGGAGCTGTTTTTT. This gives the protein CASSLGGVLTGELFF.